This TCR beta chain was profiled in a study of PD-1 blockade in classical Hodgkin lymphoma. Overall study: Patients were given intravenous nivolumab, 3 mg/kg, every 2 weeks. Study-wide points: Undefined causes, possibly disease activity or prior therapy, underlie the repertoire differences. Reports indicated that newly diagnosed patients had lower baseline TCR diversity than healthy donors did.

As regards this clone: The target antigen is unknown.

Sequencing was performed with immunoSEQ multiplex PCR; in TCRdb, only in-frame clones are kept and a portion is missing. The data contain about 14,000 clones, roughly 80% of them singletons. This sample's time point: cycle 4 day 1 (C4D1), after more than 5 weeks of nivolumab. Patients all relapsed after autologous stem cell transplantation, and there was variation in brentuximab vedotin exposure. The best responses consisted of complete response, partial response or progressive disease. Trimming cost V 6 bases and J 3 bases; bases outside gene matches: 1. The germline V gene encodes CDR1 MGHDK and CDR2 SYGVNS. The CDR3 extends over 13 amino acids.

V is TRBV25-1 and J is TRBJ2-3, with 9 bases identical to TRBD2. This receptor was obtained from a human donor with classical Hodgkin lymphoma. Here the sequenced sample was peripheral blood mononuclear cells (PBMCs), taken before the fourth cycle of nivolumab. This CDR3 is CASSAGGTDTQYF. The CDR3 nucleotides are TGTGCCAGCAGCGCGGGGGGGACAGATACGCAGTATTTT.